This T cell receptor (beta chain) was recorded in a study of early T cells in non-severe SARS-CoV-2 infection. Germline V gene sequence: CDR1 MNHNS, CDR2 SASEGT. The V gene lost 2 bases and the J gene lost 5 bases, with 11 bases spanning the gap. This CDR3 has 14 residues. The TCR library protocol attached unique molecular identifiers to the individual cDNA molecules. From the 5' RACE reads, TCRdb called clonotypes with MiXCR, one entry per CDR3 protein. The sample carries about 60,000 distinct CDR3 sequences, roughly a tenth recorded once. The sequencing sample was made of whole blood. The sequence came from an adult who was a healthcare worker with PCR-confirmed SARS-CoV-2 infection or an uninfected control (not recorded which). The rearrangement uses TRBV6-1 and TRBJ2-3; possibly TRBD1 for D (6 bases). The CDR3 is CASSERTVLDTQYF. CDR3 sequence (DNA): TGTGCCAGCAGTGAACGGACAGTTTTAGATACGCAGTATTTT.